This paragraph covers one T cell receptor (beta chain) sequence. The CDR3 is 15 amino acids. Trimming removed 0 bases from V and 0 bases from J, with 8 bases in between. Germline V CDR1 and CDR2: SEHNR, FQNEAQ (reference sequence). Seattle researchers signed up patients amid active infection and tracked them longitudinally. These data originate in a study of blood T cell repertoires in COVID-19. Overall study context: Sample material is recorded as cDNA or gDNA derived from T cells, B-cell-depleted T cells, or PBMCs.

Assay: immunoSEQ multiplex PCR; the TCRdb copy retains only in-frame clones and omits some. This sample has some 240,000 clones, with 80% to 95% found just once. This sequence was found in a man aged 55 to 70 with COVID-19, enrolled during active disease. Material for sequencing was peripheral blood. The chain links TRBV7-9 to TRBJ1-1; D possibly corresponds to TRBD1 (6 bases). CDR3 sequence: CASSLAAGVNTEAFF. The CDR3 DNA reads TGTGCCAGCAGCTTAGCGGCAGGGGTGAACACTGAAGCTTTCTTT.